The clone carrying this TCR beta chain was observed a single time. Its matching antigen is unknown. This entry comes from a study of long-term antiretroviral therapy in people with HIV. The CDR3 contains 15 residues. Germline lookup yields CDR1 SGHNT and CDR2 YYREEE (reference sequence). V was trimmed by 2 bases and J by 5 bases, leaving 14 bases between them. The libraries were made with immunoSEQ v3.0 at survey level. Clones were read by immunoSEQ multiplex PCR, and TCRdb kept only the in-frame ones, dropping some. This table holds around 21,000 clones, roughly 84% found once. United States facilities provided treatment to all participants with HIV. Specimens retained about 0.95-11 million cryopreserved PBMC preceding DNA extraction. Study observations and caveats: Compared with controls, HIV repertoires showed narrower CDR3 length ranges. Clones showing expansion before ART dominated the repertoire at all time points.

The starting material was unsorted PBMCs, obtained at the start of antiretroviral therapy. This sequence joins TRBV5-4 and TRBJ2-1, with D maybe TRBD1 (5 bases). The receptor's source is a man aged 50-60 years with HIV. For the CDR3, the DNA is TGTGCCAGCAGCTTAGGGTCAGGGTCCCACAATGAGCAGTTCTTC. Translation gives CASSLGSGSHNEQFF.